Shown below are 17 T cell receptor beta chains from a single sample sequenced in a study of shared clonotypes between healthy human individuals. The assay was immunoSEQ multiplex PCR, and TCRdb's table has in-frame clones only and misses some. The sample yields about 490,000 clones, 60% to 80% seen once. Sample: PBMCs. Receptors were obtained from a woman between 40 and 50 years old in good health. Some clones in this sample may be carry-over from other donors' samples.

V and J are TRBV6-4 and TRBJ2-7; 9 bases are a match to TRBD1. The CDR3 covers 16 residues. The V gene's germline CDR1 is MRHNA and CDR2 SNTAGT. V lost 6 bases and J lost 6; bases outside the gene matches: 15. CDR3 sequence: CASSPERTGVTGEQYF. CDR3 nucleotides: TGTGCCAGCAGCCCCGAGCGGACAGGGGTTACGGGCGAGCAGTACTTC.

To note about this clone: One end of the junction does not line up with germline, which may come from a read error. CDR3 sequence: CTSTTGNTEAFF. The CDR3 nucleotides read TGTACCAGCACGACAGGGAACACTGAAGCTTTCTTT. The rearrangement uses TRBV25-1 and TRBJ1-1; tentative D call: TRBD1 (6 bases). CDR1 MGHDK and CDR2 SYGVNS come from the germline V gene. The CDR3 is 12 amino acids.

The chain combines TRBV9 with TRBJ2-7, with TRBD1 matching over 7 bases. Germline V lookup: CDR1 SGDLS, CDR2 YYNGEE. This CDR3 contains 15 residues. Trimming took 4 bases from V and 5 from J; bases not matched to a gene: 12. The DNA of the CDR3 is TGTGCCAGCAGCCCCAGGACAGGCGACCGGGACGAGCAGTACTTC. This sequence encodes CASSPRTGDRDEQYF.

Concerning this clone itself: A far larger clone is one nucleotide away, so this likely arose from a read error. The genes are TRBV28 and TRBJ2-1; 9 positions agree with TRBD1. CDR1 is MDHEN, CDR2 SYDVKM, per germline. The CDR3 runs 15 residues. Trimming cost V 5 bases and J 3 bases; bases outside gene matches: 5. CDR3 bases: TGTGCCAGCAGTCGGGACAGGGCGAGCTACAATGAGCAGTTCTTC. It yields the protein CASSRDRASYNEQFF. The entire variable domain, with the rest obtained from reference TRBV28 and TRBJ2-1, is as follows: DVKVTQSSRYLVKRTGEKVFLECVQDMDHENMFWYRQDPGLGLRLIYFSYDVKMKEKGDIPEGYSVSREKKERFSLILESASTNQTSMYLCASSRDRASYNEQFFGPGTRLTVL.

V is TRBV6-6 and J is TRBJ1-4, with D possibly matching TRBD1 (6 bases). The germline V gene has CDR1 MNHNY and CDR2 SVGAGI (reference sequence). Trimming shortened V by 2 bases and J by 6 bases, and 13 bases separated the two germline ends. The CDR3 has 15 residues. DNA for the CDR3: TGTGCCAGCAGTTACGAGGGGGGGGCTCATGAAAAACTGTTTTTT. Amino acid sequence: CASSYEGGAHEKLFF.

Of note for this clone: Other DNA sequences in the sample encode the same CDR3. This sequence joins TRBV19 and TRBJ2-5; 9 positions match TRBD2. The J call may not be correct, given that the DNA end is closer to TRBJ2-7. This CDR3 comprises 14 residues. Per germline, CDR1 LNHDA and CDR2 SQIVND (reference sequence). The CDR3 region is CASSTPGLAAEQYF. The CDR3 DNA follows: TGTGCCAGTAGTACCCCGGGACTAGCAGCCGAGCAGTACTTC.

The chain uses TRBV2 and TRBJ2-7; no firm D call. Germline loops: CDR1 SNHLY, CDR2 FYNNEI. The CDR3 consists of 16 residues. V was shortened by 2 bases and J by 2 bases, with 16 bases between the two germline ends. The DNA for the CDR3 is TGTGCCAGCAGTGAAAGGATTGGCAGGTCTGCCTACGAGCAGTACTTC. Amino acid sequence: CASSERIGRSAYEQYF. The variable domain in full, with the rest retrieved from reference TRBV2 and TRBJ2-7, is EPEVTQTPSHQVTQMGQEVILRCVPISNHLYFYWYRQILGQKVEFLVSFYNNEISEKSEIFDDQFSVERPDGSNFTLKIRSTKLEDSAMYFCASSERIGRSAYEQYFGPGTRLTVT.

This clone was counted ten times or more. This sample also contains other DNA sequences that code for the same CDR3. The V gene is TRBV4-2, the J gene TRBJ2-2, with 7 bases that match TRBD2. J gave up 2 bases and V 1 base, and 4 bases lay outside the gene matches. The CDR3 extends over 16 amino acids. The V gene's germline CDR1 is LGHNA and CDR2 YNFKEQ. CDR3 nucleotide sequence: TGTGCCAGCAGCCAAGGGGGGACTATTAACACCGGGGAGCTGTTTTTT. Its translation: CASSQGGTINTGELFF.

This chain links TRBV20-1 with TRBJ2-7; D perhaps matches TRBD2 (6 bases). CDR3 length: 11 amino acids. CDR1 DFQATT and CDR2 SNEGSKA come from the germline V gene (reference sequence). V lost 5 bases and J 4 bases, leaving 9 bases between the germline ends. As DNA, the CDR3 is TGCAGTGCTGGGGGGACGTACGAGCAGTACTTC. Its translation: CSAGGTYEQYF.

The V and J genes are TRBV9 and TRBJ2-1; 7 positions agree with TRBD2. The CDR3 is 16 residues long. Germline V lookup: CDR1 SGDLS, CDR2 YYNGEE. Trimming at V came to 4 bases and at J to 5 bases, leaving 12 bases not matched to a gene. In DNA form, the CDR3 reads TGTGCCAGCAGCTCTAGCCGGGGGGATTCGGACAATGAGCAGTTCTTC. Translation: CASSSSRGDSDNEQFF.

The chain joins TRBV5-1 to TRBJ1-1, with TRBD1 as a possible D gene (5 bases). This CDR3 comprises 14 residues. The V and J ends lost 6 bases and 5 bases respectively, with 17 bases between them. Germline-derived CDR1 and CDR2 are SGHRS and YFSETQ. CDR3 in amino acids: CASTVGQGGTEAFF. CDR3 coding DNA: TGCGCCAGCACCGTAGGGCAGGGAGGAACTGAAGCTTTCTTT. The full variable domain, its missing parts supplied by reference TRBV5-1 and TRBJ1-1, is KAGVTQTPRYLIKTRGQQVTLSCSPISGHRSVSWYQQTPGQGLQFLFEYFSETQRNKGNFPGRFSGRQFSNSRSEMNVSTLELGDSALYLCASTVGQGGTEAFFGQGTRLTVV.

This clone was found once. The genes are TRBV19 and TRBJ2-2, with unresolved D. V was shortened by 1 base and J by 4 bases, with 7 bases between the two germline ends. This CDR3 spans 14 amino acids. The V gene's germline CDR1 is LNHDA and CDR2 SQIVND (reference sequence). The CDR3 loop reads CASSIAGSTGELFF. CDR3 in DNA: TGTGCCAGTAGTATAGCCGGAAGCACCGGGGAGCTGTTTTTT.

DNA for the CDR3: TGTGCCTGGAGTGAGGGGTCAACCACCTACGAGCAGTACTTC. Its protein is CAWSEGSTTYEQYF. The chain links TRBV30 to TRBJ2-5, with TRBD1 as a possible D gene (5 bases). The tail of the sequence fits TRBJ2-7 better, so the J call may be wrong. CDR1 and CDR2 (germline): GTSNPN, SVGIG (reference sequence). The CDR3 contains 14 residues.

This clone was observed at least ten times. Other DNA sequences in this specimen translate into the identical CDR3. The V gene is TRBV29-1, the J gene TRBJ2-3; D gene uncertain. The CDR3 length is 12 residues. The germline V gene encodes CDR1 SQVTM and CDR2 ANQGSEA. The V end was cut by 4 bases, the J end by 4 bases, with 9 bases between. The CDR3 region is CSVVLGADTQYF. The CDR3 DNA reads TGCAGCGTTGTCTTAGGTGCAGATACGCAGTATTTT.

This clone was seen a few times. The chain is built from TRBV6-1 and TRBJ1-1; D uncertain. The CDR3 length is 17 residues. Trimming shortened V by 0 bases and J by 1 base, and 15 bases separated the two germline ends. Germline V gene sequence: CDR1 MNHNS, CDR2 SASEGT. CDR3 nucleotide sequence: TGTGCCAGCAGTGAAGCAACCCCATTCCTGGGGAACACTGAAGCTTTCTTT. This gives the protein CASSEATPFLGNTEAFF.

V usage is TRBV27 and J usage is TRBJ2-1; D gene ambiguous. CDR1 is MNHEY and CDR2 is SMNVEV in the germline V gene (reference sequence). CDR3 length: 13 amino acids. Between the trimmed V and J ends, which lost 5 bases and 9 bases, there was a span of 14 bases. CDR3 DNA sequence: TGTGCCAGCAGTACCCAAACGTTGGGTGAGCAGTTCTTC. Residues: CASSTQTLGEQFF.

This clone came up a few times. This chain joins TRBV28 and TRBJ1-2, with D perhaps TRBD1 (5 bases). Germline V gene lookup returns CDR1 MDHEN and CDR2 SYDVKM. The CDR3 runs to 14 residues. The V and J ends lost 7 bases and 4 bases respectively, with 16 bases between them. CDR3 region: CASTPIDSLYGYTF. As DNA, the CDR3 is TGTGCCAGCACCCCGATCGACAGCCTCTATGGCTACACCTTC.